A single sample gave rise to the 6 T cell receptor beta chains below, sequenced in a study of blood T cell repertoires in COVID-19. Generated by immunoSEQ multiplex PCR, the TCRdb table keeps only in-frame clones and is missing some. In the table there are fewer than 350,000 clones, 75% to 85% of which are singletons. Sequenced input: peripheral blood. All receptors come from a human donor in a cohort sampled during active COVID-19.

The chain links TRBV3-1 (or the pseudogene TRBV3-2) to TRBJ2-2; 8 bases match TRBD1. V was pared by 2 bases and J by 5 bases, with 7 bases of the junction left unmatched. The CDR3 loop spans 16 amino acids. Germline lookup yields CDR1 LGHDT and CDR2 YNNKEL (reference sequence). The CDR3 DNA follows: TGTGCCAGCAGCCAAAAGCGGACAGGGTTGACCGGGGAGCTGTTTTTT. Translation: CASSQKRTGLTGELFF.

The chain is built from TRBV27 and TRBJ1-1; possibly TRBD1 for D (6 bases). The germline CDR1 and CDR2 sequences are MNHEY and SMNVEV (reference sequence). The CDR3 spans 15 residues. V lost 8 bases, J lost 6 bases, and 22 bases lay in between. CDR3 in DNA: TGTGCCAGCCGGACCAACAACAGGGTGTTACCTGAAGCTTTCTTT. As protein: CASRTNNRVLPEAFF.

The gene calls are TRBV12-3 or TRBV12-4 and TRBJ1-5; D not resolved. V lost 3 bases to trimming and J lost 3 bases, with 6 bases between them. This CDR3 is 13 amino acids long. CDR3 amino acids: CASSFSYNQPQHF. Here the CDR3 DNA reads TGTGCCAGCAGTTTCAGTTACAATCAGCCCCAGCATTTT.

The chain uses TRBV7-9 and TRBJ1-2, with D unresolved. V lost 1 base to trimming and J lost 7 bases, with 10 bases between them. Germline CDR1 and CDR2: SEHNR and FQNEAQ (reference sequence). The CDR3 is made up of 13 amino acids. The CDR3 here is CASSLDLASGYTF. The CDR3 DNA reads as TGTGCCAGCAGCTTAGACCTCGCCAGTGGCTACACCTTC.

This clone came up many times. V gene TRBV9 combines with J gene TRBJ2-1, with 9 bases that match TRBD1. The germline CDR1 and CDR2 sequences are SGDLS and YYNGEE. This CDR3 has 16 amino acids. With 3 bases clipped from V and 10 bases from J, the junction kept 14 bases outside the gene matches. CDR3 amino acids: CASSATGTGSLGEQFF. CDR3 bases: TGTGCCAGCAGCGCCACCGGGACAGGGTCCCTAGGGGAGCAGTTCTTC.

The sample holds one count of this clone. The chain carries TRBV10-3 and TRBJ1-3; D might be TRBD1 (5 bases). CDR1 is ENHRY and CDR2 is SYGVKD in the germline V gene. The CDR3 is 15 residues long. Trimming pared 4 bases from V and 0 bases from J, leaving 10 bases between. The CDR3 nucleotides are TGTGCCATCAGTGGGGGGGTGCCCTCTGGAAACACCATATATTTT. Residues: CAISGGVPSGNTIYF.